These 30 T cell receptor beta chains originate from one sample sequenced in a study of control samples from healthy donors and cancer patients. TCRdb's copy holds only in-frame clones and misses some; the assay was immunoSEQ multiplex PCR. In the table there are roughly 26,000 clones, about 81% of which are singletons. Sequenced sample: PBMCs. These receptors originate from a man aged 60 to 75 with colorectal cancer.

The chain uses TRBV5-4 and TRBJ1-1, with TRBD1 as a possible D gene (6 bases). Germline-derived CDR1 and CDR2 are SGHNT and YYREEE (reference sequence). V was shortened by 4 bases and J by 6 bases, with 16 bases between the two germline ends. CDR3 length: 14 amino acids. CDR3 DNA sequence: TGTGCCAGCAGCACGCATACAGGGCTGGCTGAAGCTTTCTTT. It specifies CASSTHTGLAEAFF. The variable domain in full, with the rest retrieved from reference TRBV5-4 and TRBJ1-1, is ETGVTQSPTHLIKTRGQQVTLRCSSQSGHNTVSWYQQALGQGPQFIFQYYREEENGRGNFPPRFSGLQFPNYSSELNVNALELDDSALYLCASSTHTGLAEAFFGQGTRLTVV.

CDR3 in DNA: TGCGCCAGCAGCCACCCTCTGGGTGGGGCGAACACCGGGGAGCTGTTTTTT. Its protein product is CASSHPLGGANTGELFF. The chain is built from TRBV4-1 and TRBJ2-2; D call uncertain. The V gene's germline CDR1 is MGHRA and CDR2 YSYEKL. The CDR3 totals 17 residues. V lost 3 bases, J lost 0 bases, and 14 bases lay in between.

This clone was found a few times. This chain joins TRBV5-4 and TRBJ1-2, with unresolved D. Germline CDR1 is SGHNT and CDR2 is YYREEE (reference sequence). V lost 1 base and J 8 bases, leaving 12 bases between the germline ends. The CDR3 totals 13 residues. CDR3 residues: CASSLPPTNGYTF. The CDR3 DNA is TGTGCCAGCAGCTTGCCTCCCACTAACGGCTACACCTTC.

The V and J genes are TRBV6-5 and TRBJ2-7; TRBD1 matches at 7 bases. CDR1 is MNHEY and CDR2 is SVGAGI in the germline V gene. There are 11 residues in the CDR3. V trimming: 8 bases; J trimming: 5 bases; junction bases outside the gene matches: 3. CDR3 protein: CASRQGNEQYV. CDR3 bases: TGTGCCAGCCGACAGGGCAACGAGCAGTACGTC.

This chain links TRBV18 with TRBJ2-6; no clear D gene. CDR1 is KGHSH, CDR2 LQKENI, per germline. Trimming pared 1 base from V and 1 base from J, leaving 2 bases between. The CDR3 is 14 residues long. CDR3 amino acids: CASSPLSGANVLTF. CDR3 coding DNA: TGTGCCAGCTCACCACTTTCTGGGGCCAACGTCCTGACTTTC. Supplemented by reference TRBV18 and TRBJ2-6, the full variable domain reads NAGVMQNPRHLVRRRGQEARLRCSPMKGHSHVYWYRQLPEEGLKFMVYLQKENIIDESGMPKERFSAEFPKEGPSILRIQQVVRGDSAAYFCASSPLSGANVLTFGAGSRLTVL.

The chain carries TRBV27 and TRBJ1-6; D is possibly TRBD1 (5 bases). V lost 3 bases, J lost 4 bases, and 10 bases lay in between. CDR3 length: 15 amino acids. Germline loops: CDR1 MNHEY, CDR2 SMNVEV (reference sequence). Written as DNA, the CDR3 is TGTGCCAGCAGTTTGGGGCAGGTTTATAATTCACCCCTCCACTTT. Its translation is CASSLGQVYNSPLHF.

This clone has only one observation. V and J are TRBV10-2 and TRBJ2-7; 9 bases fit TRBD1. This CDR3 has 13 residues. V lost 4 bases and J lost 3; bases outside the gene matches: 1. CDR1 WSHSY and CDR2 SAAADI come from the germline V gene. CDR3 nucleotide sequence: TGCGCCAGCAGTGTGGACAGGGGCTACGAGCAGTACGTC. Amino acids: CASSVDRGYEQYV.

The rearrangement joins TRBV5-5 to TRBJ2-7, with a weak D call TRBD2 (6 bases). CDR1 is SGHKS, CDR2 YYEKEE, per germline (reference sequence). The CDR3 covers 15 residues. Trimming removed 0 bases at V and 4 bases at J, with 14 bases between. The chain's CDR3 is CASSLATEGLYEQYV. CDR3 nucleotides: TGTGCCAGCAGCTTGGCTACAGAGGGACTTTACGAGCAGTACGTC.

This chain links TRBV29-1 with TRBJ1-1; D call uncertain. The CDR3 consists of 10 residues. V lost 0 bases and J 10 bases, leaving 6 bases between the germline ends. In germline, CDR1 is SQVTM, CDR2 ANQGSEA. CDR3 DNA sequence: TGCAGCGTTGAAGATCCTGTAGCTTTCTTT. Its protein product is CSVEDPVAFF.

The V gene is TRBV6-2 or TRBV6-3, the J gene TRBJ1-1; TRBD1 matches 7 bases. Germline V CDR1 and CDR2: MNHEY, SVGEGT. This CDR3 region has 13 residues. The V segment lost 3 bases and the J segment 5 bases; nucleotides outside the gene matches: 3. CDR3 region: CASSYQGETEAFF. CDR3 DNA: TGTGCCAGCAGTTATCAGGGGGAGACTGAAGCTTTCTTT.

V and J are TRBV7-9 and TRBJ1-2; D call uncertain. The V end lost 10 bases, the J end lost 2 bases, and 11 bases lay between the germline ends. CDR1 and CDR2 (germline): SEHNR, FQNEAQ (reference sequence). CDR3 length equals 12 residues. CDR3 DNA sequence: TGTGCCATCCCTAATTGGAACTATGGCTACACCTTC. This translates into CAIPNWNYGYTF.

The J gene is TRBJ2-7, the V gene TRBV6-2 or TRBV6-3, with no clear D. This CDR3 comprises 13 residues. V was trimmed by 6 bases and J by 5 bases, leaving 14 bases between them. Germline V CDR1 and CDR2: MNHEY, SVGEGT. The CDR3 nucleotides are TGTGCCAGCAGCCTACTACATGAGGACGAGCAGTACGTC. This gives the protein CASSLLHEDEQYV.

J is TRBJ2-1 and V is TRBV4-1; TRBD1 is a possible D gene (5 bases). The CDR3 covers 14 residues. Trimming cost V 0 bases and J 12 bases, with 15 bases left between them. The germline V gene encodes CDR1 MGHRA and CDR2 YSYEKL. The CDR3 nucleotides read TGCGCCAGCAGCCAAGATCAGGGCCGGGCCCTGCAGTTCTTC. Translation: CASSQDQGRALQFF.

The rearrangement joins TRBV18 to TRBJ2-3; TRBD1 aligns across 9 bases. CDR3 length equals 15 residues. V shed 3 bases, J shed 2 bases, and the junction held 3 bases outside the gene matches. Germline V gene data show CDR1 as KGHSH and CDR2 as LQKENI. CDR3 DNA sequence: TGTGCCAGCTCACCGACAGGGGGGAACACAGATACGCAGTATTTT. Translating it yields CASSPTGGNTDTQYF.

The V gene is TRBV5-8, the J gene TRBJ2-5; D uncertain. CDR3 length equals 12 residues. V was shortened by 0 bases and J by 5 bases, with 5 bases between the two germline ends. Germline CDR1 reads SGHTS; CDR2 reads YDEGEE. The CDR3 here is CASSLAWETQYF. Here the CDR3 DNA reads TGTGCCAGCAGCTTGGCCTGGGAGACCCAGTACTTC.

The rearrangement links TRBV7-9 to TRBJ1-5; D gene uncertain. Germline V CDR1 and CDR2: SEHNR, FQNEAQ (reference sequence). The length of the CDR3 is 14 residues. V lost 1 base to trimming and J lost 3 bases, with 7 bases between them. The CDR3 sequence: CASSLGQHNQPQHF. CDR3 bases: TGTGCCAGCAGCTTAGGTCAGCACAATCAGCCCCAGCATTTT.

The CDR3 DNA sequence: TGTGCCAGCAGCTCGGGAGGGTCGGGAAACACCATATATTTT. Its translation: CASSSGGSGNTIYF. The chain couples TRBV7-9 to TRBJ1-3; unclear D gene. Trimming stripped 4 bases from V and 4 bases from J, with 11 bases between. CDR3 length: 14 amino acids. The germline V gene has CDR1 SEHNR and CDR2 FQNEAQ (reference sequence).

This chain joins TRBV6-2 or TRBV6-3 and TRBJ2-3; D is possibly TRBD1 (6 bases). The CDR3 is 15 amino acids. Germline values: CDR1 MNHEY, CDR2 SVGEGT. V lost 6 bases and J 2 bases, leaving 15 bases between the germline ends. CDR3 loop: CASSPDRLLTDTQYF. The CDR3 DNA reads TGTGCCAGCAGCCCTGACAGGCTACTCACAGATACGCAGTATTTT.

The rearrangement uses TRBV4-3 and TRBJ2-2, with a tentative D call TRBD1 (6 bases). Between the trimmed V and J ends, which lost 1 base and 1 base, there was a span of 7 bases. Germline V gene lookup returns CDR1 LGHNA and CDR2 YSLEER. This CDR3 region has 15 residues. DNA for the CDR3: TGCGCCAGCAGCCAAGGGACAGTGAACACCGGGGAGCTGTTTTTT. Translating it yields CASSQGTVNTGELFF.

The chain has TRBV4-1 and TRBJ1-1; maybe TRBD1 (6 bases). The CDR3 is made up of 14 amino acids. From germline, CDR1 is MGHRA and CDR2 YSYEKL. V shed 3 bases and J shed 6 bases, with 14 bases lying between them. The CDR3 DNA is TGCGCCAGCAGCCATCCCATGAGGGGGGCTGAAGCTTTCTTT. As protein: CASSHPMRGAEAFF.

The gene calls are TRBV11-2 and TRBJ1-6; 10 bases fit TRBD1. Germline V CDR1 and CDR2: SGHAT, FQNNGV. The CDR3 extends over 15 amino acids. The trim removed 5 bases at V and 7 bases at J, leaving 5 bases unmatched. This CDR3 is CASSRGQGENSPLHF. Written as DNA, the CDR3 is TGTGCCAGCAGCAGAGGACAGGGGGAGAATTCACCCCTCCACTTT. The variable domain in full, with the rest retrieved from reference TRBV11-2 and TRBJ1-6, is EAGVAQSPRYKIIEKRQSVAFWCNPISGHATLYWYQQILGQGPKLLIQFQNNGVVDDSQLPKDRFSAERLKGVDSTLKIQPAKLEDSAVYLCASSRGQGENSPLHFGNGTRLTVT.

This chain uses TRBV2 with TRBJ2-7; 10 bases are shared with TRBD1. V was clipped by 6 bases and J by 0 bases; unmatched bases: 5. Per germline, CDR1 SNHLY and CDR2 FYNNEI. The CDR3 consists of 15 residues. CDR3 sequence (DNA): TGTGCCAGCAGGGGACAGGGGCCGAGCTCCTACGAGCAGTACTTC. It encodes CASRGQGPSSYEQYF. Full variable domain (rest looked up from reference TRBV2 and TRBJ2-7): EPEVTQTPSHQVTQMGQEVILRCVPISNHLYFYWYRQILGQKVEFLVSFYNNEISEKSEIFDDQFSVERPDGSNFTLKIRSTKLEDSAMYFCASRGQGPSSYEQYFGPGTRLTVT.

The V and J genes are TRBV12-3 or TRBV12-4 and TRBJ1-2, with D uncertain. This CDR3 region has 13 residues. V lost 3 bases to trimming and J lost 3 bases, with 8 bases between them. The CDR3 DNA reads TGTGCCAGCAGTTTGGAGCTCGACTATGGCTACACCTTC. Encoded protein: CASSLELDYGYTF.

CDR3 loop: CASNRGPPAYEQYF. The CDR3 nucleotides read TGTGCCAGCAATAGGGGGCCCCCCGCCTACGAGCAGTACTTC. This chain connects TRBV6-5 to TRBJ2-7, with 7 bases identical to TRBD1. The germline V gene encodes CDR1 MNHEY and CDR2 SVGAGI. The CDR3 contains 14 residues. V was clipped by 7 bases and J by 2 bases; unmatched bases: 8.

Here the CDR3 reads CASSQGGVTDTQYF. In nucleotides, the CDR3 is TGCGCCAGCAGCCAGGGGGGGGTCACAGATACGCAGTATTTT. The V gene is TRBV4-3, the J gene TRBJ2-3, with 7 bases aligning to TRBD2. The V gene end was trimmed by 3 bases and the J gene end by 2 bases; junction bases not matched to a gene: 2. This CDR3 comprises 14 residues. Germline values: CDR1 LGHNA, CDR2 YSLEER.

This clone was detected only once. This sequence joins TRBV2 and TRBJ2-1; D is ambiguous. The V end was cut by 1 base, the J end by 4 bases, with 5 bases between. This CDR3 region has 13 residues. Germline lookup yields CDR1 SNHLY and CDR2 FYNNEI. The CDR3 bases are TGTGCCAGCAGTGAAGACATGTACAATGAGCAGTTCTTC. This translates into CASSEDMYNEQFF.

The chain links TRBV7-9 to TRBJ1-1, with D perhaps matching TRBD1 (5 bases). This CDR3 has 13 residues. The germline CDR1 and CDR2 sequences are SEHNR and FQNEAQ (reference sequence). Deletions cut 0 bases from V and 8 bases from J, with 10 bases between. The CDR3 loop reads CASSLAIHREAFF. DNA of the CDR3: TGTGCCAGCAGCTTAGCGATCCACAGGGAAGCTTTCTTT.

The chain is built from TRBV2 and TRBJ1-2; perhaps TRBD1 as D (6 bases). The CDR3 sequence is 13 residues long. The V gene's germline CDR1 is SNHLY and CDR2 FYNNEI. V was cut by 6 bases and J by 4 bases, with 12 bases left in between. The CDR3 loop is CASRGGTSYGYTF. In DNA form, the CDR3 reads TGTGCCAGCAGAGGGGGGACATCCTATGGCTACACCTTC.

The chain recombines TRBV27 with TRBJ1-6; D is undetermined. CDR1 MNHEY and CDR2 SMNVEV come from the germline V gene (reference sequence). The CDR3 runs to 13 residues. V was cut by 6 bases and J by 4 bases, with 7 bases left in between. The CDR3 sequence is CASRALYNSPLHF. Here the CDR3 DNA reads TGTGCCAGCAGGGCCCTTTATAATTCACCCCTCCACTTT.

This chain connects TRBV9 to TRBJ1-2, with D maybe TRBD1 (6 bases). Germline-derived CDR1 and CDR2 are SGDLS and YYNGEE. The CDR3 has 17 amino acids. V lost 0 bases and J 0 bases, leaving 15 bases between the germline ends. This CDR3 reads CASSVAPGVIPNYGYTF. DNA of the CDR3: TGTGCCAGCAGCGTAGCTCCAGGGGTAATTCCTAACTATGGCTACACCTTC.